This T cell receptor beta chain was identified in a study of vaccination effects on CD4 cells after COVID-19. Regarding this clone: The target antigen is unknown.

The data were produced by immunoSEQ multiplex PCR, yet TCRdb's version contains in-frame clones alone and is incomplete. The sample holds about 20,000 clones, under 75% seen once. The V gene lost 6 bases and the J gene lost 0 bases, with 12 bases spanning the gap. The CDR3 is 15 residues long. The germline CDR1 and CDR2 sequences are MNHEY and SVGAGI. Antigen-specific CD4+ T cell clonotypes were called by their expansion after viral peptide-pool culture in ViraFEST. Subsequent to a culture period of more than 9 days, CD4+ T cells were isolated. Nobody among the vaccine recipients had prior SARS-CoV-2 infection (nucleocapsid antibodies were negative).

V gene TRBV6-5 combines with J gene TRBJ1-5; no clear D. The source material was CD4+ T cells from PBMCs cultured with HCoV-NL63 spike peptides, sampled before COVID-19 vaccination. This receptor was identified in a human donor who received a COVID-19 vaccine. The CDR3 DNA is TGTGCCAGCAGGTACAGCCCAACTAGCAATCAGCCCCAGCATTTT. This gives the protein CASRYSPTSNQPQHF.